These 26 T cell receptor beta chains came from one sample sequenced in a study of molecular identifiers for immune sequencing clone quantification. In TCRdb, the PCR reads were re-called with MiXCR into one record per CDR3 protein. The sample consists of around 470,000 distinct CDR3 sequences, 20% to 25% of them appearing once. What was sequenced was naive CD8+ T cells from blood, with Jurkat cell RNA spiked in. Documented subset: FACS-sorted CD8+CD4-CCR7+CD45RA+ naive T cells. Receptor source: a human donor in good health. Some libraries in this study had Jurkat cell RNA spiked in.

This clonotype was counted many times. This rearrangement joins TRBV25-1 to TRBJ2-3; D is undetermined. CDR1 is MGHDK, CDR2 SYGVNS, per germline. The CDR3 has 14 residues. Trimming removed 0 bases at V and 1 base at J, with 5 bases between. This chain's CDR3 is CASSEYSGTDTQYF. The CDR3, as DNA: TGTGCCAGCAGTGAATATTCGGGCACAGATACGCAGTATTTT.

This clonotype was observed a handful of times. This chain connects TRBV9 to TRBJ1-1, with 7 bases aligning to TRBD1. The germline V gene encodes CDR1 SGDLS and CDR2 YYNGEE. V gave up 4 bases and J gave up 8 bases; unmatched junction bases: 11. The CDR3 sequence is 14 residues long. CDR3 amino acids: CASSPWEGQNEAFF. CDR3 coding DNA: TGTGCCAGCAGCCCCTGGGAGGGACAGAACGAAGCTTTCTTT.

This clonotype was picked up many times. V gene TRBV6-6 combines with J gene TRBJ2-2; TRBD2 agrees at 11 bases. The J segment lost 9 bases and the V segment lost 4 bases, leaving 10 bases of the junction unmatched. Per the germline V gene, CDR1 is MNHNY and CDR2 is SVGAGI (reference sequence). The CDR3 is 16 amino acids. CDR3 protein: CASSSGTSGYHRELFF. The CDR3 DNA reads TGTGCCAGCAGTTCGGGGACTAGCGGTTATCACCGGGAGCTGTTTTTT.

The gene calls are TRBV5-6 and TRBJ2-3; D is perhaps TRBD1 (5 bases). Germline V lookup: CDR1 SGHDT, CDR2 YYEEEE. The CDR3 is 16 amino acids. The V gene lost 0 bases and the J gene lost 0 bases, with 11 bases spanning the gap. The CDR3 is CASSLALGRSTDTQYF. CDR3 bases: TGTGCCAGCAGCTTGGCGTTGGGGCGCAGCACAGATACGCAGTATTTT.

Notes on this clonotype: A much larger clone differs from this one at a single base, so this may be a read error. CDR3 DNA: TGTGCCAGCAGCGAGACGGGACTCATTTTAGATGCGCAGTATTTT. Protein: CASSETGLILDAQYF. This chain uses TRBV7-2 with TRBJ2-3; tentatively, D is TRBD2 (6 bases). Germline CDR1 SGHTA, CDR2 FQGNSA. CDR3 length equals 15 residues.

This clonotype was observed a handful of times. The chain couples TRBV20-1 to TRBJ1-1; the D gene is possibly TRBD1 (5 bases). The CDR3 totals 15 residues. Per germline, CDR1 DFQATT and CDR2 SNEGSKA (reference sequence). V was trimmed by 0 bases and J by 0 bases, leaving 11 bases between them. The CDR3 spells CSARDPGDLNTEAFF. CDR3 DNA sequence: TGCAGTGCTAGAGATCCGGGGGACCTGAACACTGAAGCTTTCTTT.

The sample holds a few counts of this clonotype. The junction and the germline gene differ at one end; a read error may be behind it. CDR3 amino acids: CASSRGPYQHF. The CDR3 DNA reads as TGTGCCAGCAGTCGCGGGCCCTACCAACACTTC. The rearrangement links TRBV7-9 to TRBJ2-5, with D tentatively TRBD2 (5 bases). The CDR3 totals 11 residues. Germline assignment: CDR1 SEHNR and CDR2 FQNEAQ (reference sequence).

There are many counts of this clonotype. Here the CDR3 reads CASREQGAGTDTQYF. DNA for the CDR3: TGTGCCAGCAGAGAGCAGGGGGCAGGCACAGATACGCAGTATTTT. The chain links TRBV2 to TRBJ2-3; 8 positions agree with TRBD1. Germline loops: CDR1 SNHLY, CDR2 FYNNEI. Trimming took 6 bases from V and 1 from J; bases not matched to a gene: 6. This CDR3 spans 15 amino acids.

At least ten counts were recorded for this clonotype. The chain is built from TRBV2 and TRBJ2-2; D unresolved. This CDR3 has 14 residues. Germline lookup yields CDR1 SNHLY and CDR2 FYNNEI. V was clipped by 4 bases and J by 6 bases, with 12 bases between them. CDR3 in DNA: TGTGCCAGCAGTGTACCCCCCCGCCCCGGGGAGCTGTTTTTT. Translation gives CASSVPPRPGELFF.

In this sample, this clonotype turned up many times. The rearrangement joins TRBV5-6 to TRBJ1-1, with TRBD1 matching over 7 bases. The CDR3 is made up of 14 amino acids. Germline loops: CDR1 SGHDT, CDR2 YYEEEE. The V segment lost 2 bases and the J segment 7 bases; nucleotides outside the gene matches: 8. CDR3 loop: CASSFPGQPDEAFF. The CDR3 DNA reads TGTGCCAGCAGCTTTCCGGGACAGCCAGATGAAGCTTTCTTT.

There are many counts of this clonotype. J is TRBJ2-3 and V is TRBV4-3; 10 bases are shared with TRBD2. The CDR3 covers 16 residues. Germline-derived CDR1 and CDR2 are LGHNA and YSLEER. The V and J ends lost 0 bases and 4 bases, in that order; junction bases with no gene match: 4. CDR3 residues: CASSQDASGSPDTQYF. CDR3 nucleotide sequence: TGCGCCAGCAGCCAAGACGCTAGCGGGAGCCCAGATACGCAGTATTTT.

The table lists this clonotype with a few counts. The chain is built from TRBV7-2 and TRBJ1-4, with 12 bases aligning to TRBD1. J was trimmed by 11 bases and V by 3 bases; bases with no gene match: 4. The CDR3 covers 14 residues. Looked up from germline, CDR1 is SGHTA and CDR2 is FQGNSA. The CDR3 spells CASSLGTGGNKLFF. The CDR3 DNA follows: TGTGCCAGCAGCTTGGGGACAGGGGGCAATAAACTGTTTTTT.

CDR3 DNA: TGTGCCAGTAGTCCCGACATGTACGAAAAACTGTTTTTT. Its protein product is CASSPDMYEKLFF. The rearrangement uses TRBV19 and TRBJ1-4; D not certain. This CDR3 has 13 residues. CDR1 is LNHDA, CDR2 SQIVND, per germline (reference sequence). V was pared by 5 bases and J by 8 bases, with 12 bases between.

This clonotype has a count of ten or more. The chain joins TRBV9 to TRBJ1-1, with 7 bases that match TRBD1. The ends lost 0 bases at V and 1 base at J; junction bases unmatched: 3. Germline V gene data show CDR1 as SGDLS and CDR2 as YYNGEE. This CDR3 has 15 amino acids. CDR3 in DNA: TGTGCCAGCAGCGTAGTGGGGACAGCGAACACTGAAGCTTTCTTT. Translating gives CASSVVGTANTEAFF.

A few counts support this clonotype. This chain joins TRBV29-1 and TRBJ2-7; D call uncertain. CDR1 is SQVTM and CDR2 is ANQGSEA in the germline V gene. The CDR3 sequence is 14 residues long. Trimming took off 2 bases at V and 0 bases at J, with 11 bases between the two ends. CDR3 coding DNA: TGCAGCGTTGAACTCGACATTAACTCCTACGAGCAGTACTTC. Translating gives CSVELDINSYEQYF.

CDR3 nucleotide sequence: TGTGCCAGCAGCTTACCCCATGGCCTTTACGAGCAGTACTTC. The encoded protein is CASSLPHGLYEQYF. The chain couples TRBV7-2 to TRBJ2-7; D unclear. This CDR3 spans 14 amino acids. Trimming cost V 2 bases and J 4 bases, with 12 bases left between them. CDR1 is SGHTA, CDR2 FQGNSA, per germline.

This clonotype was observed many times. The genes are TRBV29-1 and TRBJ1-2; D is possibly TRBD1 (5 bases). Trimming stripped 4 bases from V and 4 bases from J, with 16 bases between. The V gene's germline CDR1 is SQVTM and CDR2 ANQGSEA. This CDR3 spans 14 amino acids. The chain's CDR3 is CSVVGVGFSYGYTF. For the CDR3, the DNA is TGCAGCGTTGTGGGGGTAGGATTCTCCTATGGCTACACCTTC. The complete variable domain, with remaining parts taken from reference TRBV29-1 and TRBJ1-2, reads SAVISQKPSRDICQRGTSLTIQCQVDSQVTMMFWYRQQPGQSLTLIATANQGSEATYESGFVIDKFPISRPNLTFSTLTVSNMSPEDSSIYLCSVVGVGFSYGYTFGSGTRLTVV.

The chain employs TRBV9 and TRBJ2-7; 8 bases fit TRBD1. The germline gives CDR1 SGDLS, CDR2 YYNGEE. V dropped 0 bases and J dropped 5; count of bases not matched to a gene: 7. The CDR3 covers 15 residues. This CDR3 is CASSVGGQVGHEQYF. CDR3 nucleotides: TGTGCCAGCAGCGTAGGGGGACAGGTTGGGCACGAGCAGTACTTC.

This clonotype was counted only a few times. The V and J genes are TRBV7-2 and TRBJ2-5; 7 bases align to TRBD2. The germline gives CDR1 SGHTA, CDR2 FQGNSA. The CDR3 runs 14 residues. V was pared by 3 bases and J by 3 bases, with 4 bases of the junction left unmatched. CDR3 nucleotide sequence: TGTGCCAGCAGCTTTAGCGGGTCAAAAGAGACCCAGTACTTC. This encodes CASSFSGSKETQYF. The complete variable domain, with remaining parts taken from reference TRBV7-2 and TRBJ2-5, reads GAGVSQSPSNKVTEKGKDVELRCDPISGHTALYWYRQSLGQGLEFLIYFQGNSAPDKSGLPSDRFSAERTGGSVSTLTIQRTQQEDSAVYLCASSFSGSKETQYFGPGTRLLVL.

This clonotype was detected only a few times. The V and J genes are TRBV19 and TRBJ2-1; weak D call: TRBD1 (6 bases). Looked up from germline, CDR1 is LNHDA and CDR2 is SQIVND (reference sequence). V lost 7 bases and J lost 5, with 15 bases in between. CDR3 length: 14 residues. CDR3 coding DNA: TGTGCCAGTACAAATACAGGGCTCAACAATGAGCAGTTCTTC. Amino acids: CASTNTGLNNEQFF.

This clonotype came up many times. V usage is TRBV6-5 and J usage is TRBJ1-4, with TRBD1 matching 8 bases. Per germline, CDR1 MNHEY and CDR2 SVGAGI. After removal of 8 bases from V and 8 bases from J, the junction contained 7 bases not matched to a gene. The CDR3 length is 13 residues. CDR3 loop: CASVDRDGEKLFF. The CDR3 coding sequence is TGTGCCAGCGTGGACAGGGACGGAGAAAAACTGTTTTTT.

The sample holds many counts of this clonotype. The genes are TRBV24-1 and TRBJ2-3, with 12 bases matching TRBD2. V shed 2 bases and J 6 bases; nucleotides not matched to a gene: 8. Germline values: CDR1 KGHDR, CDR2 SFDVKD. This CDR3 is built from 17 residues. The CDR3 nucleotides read TGTGCCACCAGTGATTCCCGGACTAGCGGGGTCGGGGATACGCAGTATTTT. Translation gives CATSDSRTSGVGDTQYF.

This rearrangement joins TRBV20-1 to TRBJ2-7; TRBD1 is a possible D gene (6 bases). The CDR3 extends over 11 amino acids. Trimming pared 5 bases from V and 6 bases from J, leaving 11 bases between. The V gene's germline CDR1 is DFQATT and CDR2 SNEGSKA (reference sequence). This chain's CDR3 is CSALRGPEQYF. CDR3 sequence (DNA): TGCAGTGCTCTCAGGGGACCCGAGCAGTACTTC.

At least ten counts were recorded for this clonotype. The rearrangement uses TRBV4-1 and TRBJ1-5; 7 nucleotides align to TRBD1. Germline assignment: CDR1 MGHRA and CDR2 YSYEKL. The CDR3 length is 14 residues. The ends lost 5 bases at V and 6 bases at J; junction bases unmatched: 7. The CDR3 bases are TGCGCCAGCAGCGAAGGGGGCCGTAGTCAGCCCCAGCATTTT. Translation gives CASSEGGRSQPQHF.

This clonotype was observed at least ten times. The CDR3 spells CASSSHRASETDTQYF. The CDR3 region has the DNA TGTGCCAGCAGCTCCCATCGGGCTAGCGAGACAGATACGCAGTATTTT. The chain combines TRBV7-6 with TRBJ2-3; maybe TRBD2 (6 bases). The CDR3 loop spans 16 amino acids. Trimming left V 4 bases short and J 3 bases short, with 17 bases between. Germline assignment: CDR1 SGHVS and CDR2 FNYEAQ.

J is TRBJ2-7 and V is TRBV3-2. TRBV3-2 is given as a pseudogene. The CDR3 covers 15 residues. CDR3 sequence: CASSQDLSGACEQYF. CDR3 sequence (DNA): TGTGCCAGCAGCCAAGATCTATCAGGAGCTTGCGAGCAGTACTTC.